This TCR beta chain came from a study of T cells after yellow fever vaccination. Study-wide points: Clones from primary vaccination mostly reappeared after the booster (96% CD4, less than 90% CD8). Contamination of FACS-sorted repertoires by abundant clonotypes from the bulk population could occur. A weaker but faster secondary response was observed, peaking on day 5 versus 15. Across the CD4 and CD8 compartments, a small share of clonotypes was present in both.

This clonotype was detected a few times. Its target is unknown. Germline V lookup: CDR1 MNHEY, CDR2 SMNVEV (reference sequence). This CDR3 is built from 15 residues. Trimming left V 4 bases short and J 4 bases short, with 11 bases between. TCRdb re-derived calls from the 5' RACE reads in MiXCR, one entry per CDR3 protein. The sample contains around 550,000 distinct CDR3 sequences, 15% to 20% of which appear only once. The sequencing used PBMCs, collected 15 days after the yellow fever booster vaccination. This receptor was identified in a man younger than 45 who received the YFV17D yellow fever vaccine. The rearrangement joins TRBV27 to TRBJ1-6; D is undetermined. CDR3 protein: CASSSPRRYNSPLHF. The CDR3 nucleotides read TGTGCCAGCAGTTCCCCCAGGAGGTATAATTCACCCCTCCACTTT.